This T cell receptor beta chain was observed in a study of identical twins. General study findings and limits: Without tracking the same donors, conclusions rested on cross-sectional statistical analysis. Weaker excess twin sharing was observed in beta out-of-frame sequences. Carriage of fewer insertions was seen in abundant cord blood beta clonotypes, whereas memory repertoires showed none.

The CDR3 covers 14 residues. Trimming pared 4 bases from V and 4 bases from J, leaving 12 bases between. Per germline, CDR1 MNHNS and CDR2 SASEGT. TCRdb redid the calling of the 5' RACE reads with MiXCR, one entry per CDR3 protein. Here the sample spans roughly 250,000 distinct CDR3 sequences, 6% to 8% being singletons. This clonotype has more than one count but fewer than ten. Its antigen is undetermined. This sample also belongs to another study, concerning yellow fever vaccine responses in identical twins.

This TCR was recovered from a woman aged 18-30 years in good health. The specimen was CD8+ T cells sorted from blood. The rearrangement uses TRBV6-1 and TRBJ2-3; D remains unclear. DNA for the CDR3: TGTGCCAGCAGTGCTCGGATCAGCGCAGATACGCAGTATTTT. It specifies CASSARISADTQYF.